The text below deals with one T cell receptor beta chain. Seattle participants joined during active infection and were tracked over time. These data belong to a study of blood T cell repertoires in COVID-19. On the study more broadly: The samples span acute and convalescent COVID-19 from the United States, Italy and Spain. T cells, B-cell-depleted T cells, or PBMCs provided the cDNA or gDNA that served as material.

Germline V gene sequence: CDR1 SNHLY, CDR2 FYNNEI. This CDR3 is built from 14 residues. Trimming left V 7 bases short and J 1 base short, with 11 bases between. How the authors handled the data: Estimation of nucleated cell counts was performed using reference gene primer amplification. Data came from immunoSEQ multiplex PCR; TCRdb stores just in-frame clones and leaves some out. V and J calls and clone size are copied from that table; D and trimming were computed from the DNA. This table holds about 38,000 clones, less than 80% found once. The J gene is TRBJ1-5, the V gene TRBV2; D is unresolved. Sequencing was carried out using peripheral blood. The source of this sequence is a man aged 65-85 years with COVID-19, enrolled during active disease. The CDR3 spells CASMYSLSNQPQHF. CDR3 nucleotides: TGTGCCAGCATGTACAGCCTGAGCAATCAGCCCCAGCATTTT.